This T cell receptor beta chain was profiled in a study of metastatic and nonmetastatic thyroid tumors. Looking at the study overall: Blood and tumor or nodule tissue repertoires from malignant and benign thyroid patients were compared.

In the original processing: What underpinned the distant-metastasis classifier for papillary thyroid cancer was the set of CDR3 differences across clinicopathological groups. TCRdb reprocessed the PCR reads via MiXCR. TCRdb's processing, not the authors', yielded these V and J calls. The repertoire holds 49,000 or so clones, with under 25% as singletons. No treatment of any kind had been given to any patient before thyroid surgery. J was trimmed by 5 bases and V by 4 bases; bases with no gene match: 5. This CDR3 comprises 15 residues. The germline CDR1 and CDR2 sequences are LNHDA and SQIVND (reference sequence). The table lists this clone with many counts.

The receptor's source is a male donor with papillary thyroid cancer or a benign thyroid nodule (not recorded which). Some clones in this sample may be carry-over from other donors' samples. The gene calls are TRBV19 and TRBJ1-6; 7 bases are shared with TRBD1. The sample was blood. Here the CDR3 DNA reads TGTGCCAGTAGTACGCAGACAGGGAATAATTCACCCCTCCACTTT. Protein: CASSTQTGNNSPLHF.